This T cell receptor (beta chain) stems from a study of CD8 T cells in Susac syndrome. RNA, at about 0.45 to 1 ug, was reverse transcribed with random hexamers. TCRdb processed the immunoSEQ multiplex PCR reads anew with MiXCR; each CDR3 protein has one entry. The sample contains some 400,000 distinct CDR3 sequences, more than 70% of which appear only once. The study used treatment-naive patients who had stable or active relapsing-remitting disease as multiple sclerosis controls. Losses at the gene ends were 6 bases for V and 3 bases for J; bases not matched to a gene: 8. Germline assignment: CDR1 SNHLY and CDR2 FYNNEI. CDR3 length: 15 residues.

This sequence originates from a human donor with multiple sclerosis. This rearrangement joins TRBV2 to TRBJ1-5, with 7 bases aligning to TRBD1. The sample consisted of CD8+ T cells from PBMCs. The DNA of the CDR3 is TGTGCCAGCAGCGTTTTTGGGACAGTCAATCAGCCCCAGCATTTT. Its translation is CASSVFGTVNQPQHF.